The entry that follows covers one T cell receptor beta chain sequence. Antigen specificity is unknown. Only in-frame clones appear in the TCRdb table, and some are missing; sequencing was by immunoSEQ multiplex PCR. This sample has some 2,000,000 clones, with roughly 95% found just once. V lost 4 bases to trimming and J lost 2 bases, with 20 bases between them. The CDR3 totals 18 residues. Germline values: CDR1 LNHDA, CDR2 SQIVND (reference sequence). Subsets obtained from CD4+ cells comprised CD45RA+ naive and CD45RA-negative memory cells. These data come from a study of shared clonotypes between healthy human individuals. Findings of the study overall: The study drew on few donors, limiting represented genetic and exposure-history diversity. Richness estimates generally favored naive over memory subsets.

The sample consisted of naive CD4+ T cells sorted from blood. Documented subset: CD45RA+ positively selected. This TCR derives from a young man in good health. The chain recombines TRBV19 with TRBJ2-2; D tentatively reads TRBD1 or TRBD2 (5 bases each). As DNA, the CDR3 is TGTGCCAGTAGTACCCCTCCCCGGGACGTCAGAAACACCGGGGAGCTGTTTTTT. It yields the protein CASSTPPRDVRNTGELFF.